Presented here are 13 T cell receptor beta chains from one specimen sequenced in a study of CD8 T cell repertoires and HIV-1 epitope variants. The assay was immunoSEQ multiplex PCR, and TCRdb's table has in-frame clones only and misses some. The sample carries just over 4,000 clones, approximately 70% recorded once. No cognate antigen is known for these TCRs. The sample was cultured CD8+ T cells derived from PBMCs. The receptors originated from a male donor with HIV.

This clone was detected a few times. The chain has TRBV7-2 and TRBJ2-7; 12 bases agree with TRBD2. The CDR3 runs to 15 residues. Germline values: CDR1 SGHTA, CDR2 FQGNSA. The V and J ends lost 4 bases and 3 bases, in that order; junction bases with no gene match: 4. CDR3 in amino acids: CASSSGLAGFYEQYF. As DNA, the CDR3 is TGTGCCAGCAGCTCCGGACTAGCGGGGTTCTACGAGCAGTACTTC.

The gene calls are TRBV2 and TRBJ2-7; a possible D gene is TRBD1 (5 bases). The CDR3 runs 12 residues. With 3 bases removed from V and 3 bases from J, the gap between germline ends came to 6 bases. The germline CDR1 and CDR2 sequences are SNHLY and FYNNEI. CDR3 residues: CASSEDNYEQYF. DNA for the CDR3: TGTGCCAGCAGTGAGGACAACTACGAGCAGTACTTC.

The rearrangement joins TRBV4-1 to TRBJ1-4; 7 positions match TRBD1. The CDR3 has 18 amino acids. The germline CDR1 and CDR2 sequences are MGHRA and YSYEKL. V dropped 0 bases and J dropped 0; count of bases not matched to a gene: 7. CDR3 in amino acids: CASSQDGRGLATNEKLFF. In DNA form, the CDR3 reads TGCGCCAGCAGCCAAGATGGAAGGGGGCTTGCAACTAATGAAAAACTGTTTTTT.

V gene TRBV4-2 combines with J gene TRBJ2-1; D not certain. The ends were cut back, 1 base at V and 5 bases at J, with 9 bases in the middle. Germline V gene lookup returns CDR1 LGHNA and CDR2 YNFKEQ. This CDR3 comprises 14 residues. CDR3 bases: TGTGCCAGCAGCCAAGCGGAGCTTCACAATGAGCAGTTCTTC. Its protein is CASSQAELHNEQFF.

This clone was recorded a few times. This chain connects TRBV11-1 to TRBJ2-7; no reliable D call. The CDR3 extends over 11 amino acids. Deletions cut 4 bases from V and 1 base from J, with 2 bases between. Germline V lookup: CDR1 SGHAT, CDR2 FQDESV (reference sequence). CDR3 amino acids: CASSSSYEQYF. The CDR3 DNA is TGTGCCAGCAGCTCTTCCTACGAGCAGTACTTC.

The chain links TRBV4-2 to TRBJ2-7, with TRBD1 matching 7 bases. Germline V gene data show CDR1 as LGHNA and CDR2 as YNFKEQ. The CDR3 runs to 13 residues. The trim removed 2 bases at V and 5 bases at J, leaving 3 bases unmatched. CDR3 DNA: TGTGCCAGCAGCCAAACAGGGGTCAACGAGCAGTACTTC. The encoded protein is CASSQTGVNEQYF.

This sequence joins TRBV27 and TRBJ2-7, with 9 nucleotides matching TRBD1. CDR1 is MNHEY and CDR2 is SMNVEV in the germline V gene (reference sequence). V was clipped by 6 bases and J by 0 bases; unmatched bases: 3. The CDR3 covers 14 residues. CDR3 in DNA: TGTGCCAGCAGACAGGGGGCTTCCTCCTACGAGCAGTACTTC. Protein: CASRQGASSYEQYF.

The rearrangement links TRBV4-3 to TRBJ1-3; 7 bases align to TRBD1. From germline, CDR1 is LGHNA and CDR2 YSLEER. V trimming: 2 bases; J trimming: 8 bases; junction bases outside the gene matches: 3. The CDR3 covers 13 residues. CDR3: CASSQYRGDTIYF. In nucleotides, the CDR3 is TGCGCCAGCAGCCAATACAGGGGAGACACCATATATTTT.

The V call is TRBV6-1, the J call TRBJ2-1; 8 nucleotides match TRBD1. Germline V lookup: CDR1 MNHNS, CDR2 SASEGT. Trimming at V came to 2 bases and at J to 0 bases, leaving 0 bases not matched to a gene. The CDR3 has 15 residues. CDR3 amino acids: CASSETGGSYNEQFF. CDR3 DNA sequence: TGTGCCAGCAGTGAAACAGGGGGCTCCTACAATGAGCAGTTCTTC.

V gene TRBV6-1 combines with J gene TRBJ2-7; 7 bases agree with TRBD1. Per germline, CDR1 MNHNS and CDR2 SASEGT. Unmatched junction bases numbered 5, after V lost 0 bases and J lost 0 bases. This CDR3 has 16 residues. Here the CDR3 reads CASSEARGGVSYEQYF. CDR3 in DNA: TGTGCCAGCAGTGAAGCGAGAGGGGGCGTCTCCTACGAGCAGTACTTC.

The chain has TRBV10-2 and TRBJ2-3, with TRBD2 as a possible D gene (5 bases). The germline gives CDR1 WSHSY, CDR2 SAAADI. CDR3 size: 17 residues. Deletions cut 3 bases from V and 2 bases from J, with 18 bases between. CDR3 in amino acids: CASSDGNSESFTDTQYF. CDR3 coding DNA: TGCGCCAGCAGTGACGGGAATAGCGAGAGCTTCACAGATACGCAGTATTTT.

This clone showed up just a few times. The rearrangement links TRBV19 to TRBJ2-7; a weak D match, TRBD2 (6 bases). Trimming left V 7 bases short and J 3 bases short, with 16 bases between. The CDR3 is made up of 14 amino acids. Germline values: CDR1 LNHDA, CDR2 SQIVND (reference sequence). DNA for the CDR3: TGTGCCAGTAACTCGGGGCGGGAACACTACGAGCAGTACTTC. Translated, it gives CASNSGREHYEQYF.

The chain combines TRBV5-5 with TRBJ2-1; D ambiguous. V dropped 2 bases and J dropped 4 bases, with 16 bases sitting between them. Per the germline V gene, CDR1 is SGHKS and CDR2 is YYEKEE (reference sequence). This CDR3 has 16 amino acids. The CDR3 nucleotides are TGTGCCAGCAGCTTCTTAGTCCGGGCGGATTACAATGAGCAGTTCTTC. Amino acids: CASSFLVRADYNEQFF.